These 23 T cell receptor beta chains originate from one sample sequenced in a study of blood T cell repertoires in COVID-19. TCRdb keeps only in-frame clones here, not all; method: immunoSEQ multiplex PCR. Of tens of thousands of clones detected, 85% appear once; the ten largest clones hold about 10%. The sequencing sample was made of peripheral blood. The receptors here all came from a human donor in a cohort sampled during active COVID-19.

The chain carries TRBV4-2 and TRBJ1-3; possibly TRBD1 for D (5 bases). Between the trimmed V and J ends, which lost 0 bases and 4 bases, there was a span of 10 bases. Germline V gene sequence: CDR1 LGHNA, CDR2 YNFKEQ. CDR3 length: 15 residues. CDR3 nucleotide sequence: TGTGCCAGCAGCCAAGATCAGGGCTCGGGAAACACCATATATTTT. It specifies CASSQDQGSGNTIYF.

This clone was found a few times. Mismatch with germline at one junction end may stem from a read error. The rearrangement joins TRBV7-7 to TRBJ2-2; D is possibly TRBD2 (5 bases). The CDR3 sequence is 15 residues long. Germline lookup yields CDR1 SSHAT and CDR2 FNYEAQ (reference sequence). The CDR3 here is CASSFRGANTGELFF. CDR3 sequence (DNA): TGTGCTAGCAGCTTCCGGGGAGCGAACACCGGGGAGCTGTTTTTT.

The chain joins TRBV18 to TRBJ1-1; TRBD1 is a possible D gene (5 bases). Trimming pared 5 bases from V and 1 base from J, leaving 8 bases between. This CDR3 is built from 13 residues. CDR1 KGHSH and CDR2 LQKENI come from the germline V gene. The CDR3 DNA reads TGTGCCAGCTCAGGAGACAGGAACACTGAAGCTTTCTTT. Residues: CASSGDRNTEAFF.

The chain has TRBV3-1 (or the pseudogene TRBV3-2) and TRBJ1-3; TRBD1 aligns across 8 bases. V gave up 4 bases and J gave up 3 bases; unmatched junction bases: 5. Germline-derived CDR1 and CDR2 are LGHDT and YNNKEL (reference sequence). The CDR3 covers 15 residues. This chain's CDR3 is CASSRQGADGNTIYF. The CDR3 DNA reads as TGTGCCAGCAGCCGCCAGGGGGCAGATGGAAACACCATATATTTT.

V usage is TRBV3-1 (or the pseudogene TRBV3-2) and J usage is TRBJ2-7; possibly TRBD1 for D (5 bases). CDR1 and CDR2 (germline): LGHDT, YNNKEL (reference sequence). The CDR3 extends over 14 amino acids. Trimming left V 2 bases short and J 0 bases short, with 8 bases between. The CDR3 DNA is TGTGCCAGCAGCCAATATACAGGCTCCTACGAGCAGTACTTC. This sequence encodes CASSQYTGSYEQYF.

The CDR3 loop reads CATSDPWGAVGELFF. Written as DNA, the CDR3 is TGTGCCACCAGTGACCCGTGGGGCGCGGTCGGGGAGCTGTTTTTT. The chain is built from TRBV24-1 and TRBJ2-2, with TRBD1 as a possible D gene (5 bases). Trimming stripped 4 bases from V and 7 bases from J, with 15 bases between. Germline CDR1 reads KGHDR; CDR2 reads SFDVKD. CDR3 length equals 15 residues.

The rearrangement links TRBV6-5 to TRBJ1-2; 7 positions agree with TRBD1. Germline CDR1 MNHEY, CDR2 SVGAGI. This CDR3 is built from 14 residues. The trim removed 2 bases at V and 5 bases at J, leaving 5 bases unmatched. CDR3 loop: CASSYHRGGYGYTF. The CDR3 DNA reads TGTGCCAGCAGTTACCACAGGGGTGGGTATGGCTACACCTTC.

The chain uses TRBV3-1 (or the pseudogene TRBV3-2) and TRBJ2-3; TRBD2 agrees at 9 bases. J gave up 2 bases and V 0 bases, and 15 bases lay outside the gene matches. This CDR3 contains 20 residues. Germline V CDR1 and CDR2: LGHDT, YNNKEL (reference sequence). This CDR3 is CASSQDMVGSGGGATDTQYF. In DNA form, the CDR3 reads TGTGCCAGCAGCCAAGATATGGTTGGTAGCGGGGGAGGGGCCACAGATACGCAGTATTTT.

V usage is TRBV3-1 (or the pseudogene TRBV3-2) and J usage is TRBJ1-1, with 8 bases aligning to TRBD1. The CDR3 extends over 14 amino acids. Trimming at V came to 7 bases and at J to 0 bases, leaving 4 bases not matched to a gene. Germline V lookup: CDR1 LGHDT, CDR2 YNNKEL (reference sequence). In DNA form, the CDR3 reads TGTGCCAGCATGCGACAGGGGTTGAACACTGAAGCTTTCTTT. It is translated as CASMRQGLNTEAFF.

V is TRBV3-1 (or the pseudogene TRBV3-2) and J is TRBJ2-2; 9 nucleotides match TRBD2. Trimming cost V 3 bases and J 4 bases; bases outside gene matches: 21. Germline CDR1 reads LGHDT; CDR2 reads YNNKEL (reference sequence). CDR3 size: 21 residues. The CDR3 here is CASSHTSGAWRTSDTTGELFF. The DNA of the CDR3 is TGTGCCAGCAGCCATACGTCAGGGGCATGGCGGACTAGCGATACCACCGGGGAGCTGTTTTTT.

The chain is built from TRBV2 and TRBJ2-3; 11 bases map to TRBD2. V lost 4 bases to trimming and J lost 0 bases; unmatched junction nucleotides: 0. The CDR3 extends over 15 amino acids. Germline CDR1 SNHLY, CDR2 FYNNEI. The CDR3 loop reads CASSGTSGSTDTQYF. The DNA of the CDR3 is TGTGCCAGCAGTGGGACTAGCGGGAGCACAGATACGCAGTATTTT.

This clone was picked up a small number of times. The J gene is TRBJ1-5, the V gene TRBV19; 12 nucleotides agree with TRBD1. There are 15 residues in the CDR3. Trimming took 7 bases from V and 7 from J; bases not matched to a gene: 8. Germline CDR1 is LNHDA and CDR2 is SQIVND (reference sequence). Written as DNA, the CDR3 is TGTGCCAGTACTCTGGGGACAGGGGGCAGCCAGCCCCAGCATTTT. It specifies CASTLGTGGSQPQHF.

V and J are TRBV2 and TRBJ1-6; 9 nucleotides match TRBD1. V gave up 6 bases and J gave up 16 bases; unmatched junction bases: 16. Looked up from germline, CDR1 is SNHLY and CDR2 is FYNNEI. The CDR3 is 15 residues long. The CDR3 DNA sequence: TGTGCCAGCAGATTAGGACAGGGGAATTTTTACGCACTCCACTTT. Protein sequence: CASRLGQGNFYALHF.

This clone was picked up one time. CDR3 region: CATSYHRGTEAFF. The CDR3 coding sequence is TGTGCCACCAGCTACCACCGGGGCACTGAAGCTTTCTTT. The chain combines TRBV15 with TRBJ1-1; D is undetermined. V lost 5 bases and J lost 4, with 11 bases in between. Germline V gene lookup returns CDR1 LNHNV and CDR2 YYDKDF (reference sequence). The CDR3 is made up of 13 amino acids.

This chain connects TRBV28 to TRBJ1-5; the D gene is possibly TRBD1 (6 bases). CDR3 length: 19 amino acids. CDR1 and CDR2 from the germline V gene are MDHEN and SYDVKM. Trimming removed 3 bases at V and 0 bases at J, with 21 bases between. The CDR3 bases are TGTGCCAGCAGTTTTTCTTGGCTTGCGGGGGCGTATAGCAATCAGCCCCAGCATTTT. Encoded protein: CASSFSWLAGAYSNQPQHF.

The CDR3 loop reads CACPGANEKLFF. CDR3 sequence (DNA): TGTGCCTGCCCGGGGGCTAATGAAAAACTGTTTTTT. This sequence joins TRBV30 and TRBJ1-4; possibly TRBD1 for D (5 bases). Germline values: CDR1 GTSNPN, CDR2 SVGIG (reference sequence). The CDR3 length is 12 residues. V lost 6 bases and J 3 bases, leaving 8 bases between the germline ends.

This chain uses TRBV19 with TRBJ2-6; a possible D gene is TRBD1 (5 bases). Between the trimmed V and J ends, which lost 4 bases and 2 bases, there was a span of 12 bases. This CDR3 spans 16 amino acids. The germline gives CDR1 LNHDA, CDR2 SQIVND (reference sequence). The CDR3: CASSSGGAPGANVLTF. For the CDR3, the DNA is TGTGCCAGTAGTAGCGGTGGGGCCCCTGGGGCCAACGTCCTGACTTTC. Combining the CDR3 with reference TRBV19 and TRBJ2-6 gives the whole variable domain DGGITQSPKYLFRKEGQNVTLSCEQNLNHDAMYWYRQDPGQGLRLIYYSQIVNDFQKGDIAEGYSVSREKKESFPLTVTSAQKNPTAFYLCASSSGGAPGANVLTFGAGSRLTVL.

This clone was picked up a small number of times. The chain links TRBV5-5 to TRBJ1-2; possible D gene TRBD1, 5 bases. Trimming removed 6 bases from V and 0 bases from J, with 15 bases in between. The germline V gene encodes CDR1 SGHKS and CDR2 YYEKEE (reference sequence). The CDR3 has 15 amino acids. The CDR3 bases are TGTGCCAGCAACCTCGGGGGAAATACTAACTATGGCTACACCTTC. This translates into CASNLGGNTNYGYTF.

This rearrangement joins TRBV6-5 to TRBJ2-7; D is perhaps TRBD1 (6 bases). With 11 bases removed from V and 1 base from J, the gap between germline ends came to 18 bases. The CDR3 is 14 amino acids. Germline CDR1 reads MNHEY; CDR2 reads SVGAGI. CDR3 DNA sequence: TGTGCCGCCACCGGACAGACACGATCCTACGAGCAGTACTTC. Amino acids: CAATGQTRSYEQYF.

A single count supports this clone. The chain joins TRBV5-1 to TRBJ1-1; D is possibly TRBD1 (6 bases). In germline, CDR1 is SGHRS, CDR2 YFSETQ. V shed 5 bases and J shed 0 bases, with 17 bases lying between them. This CDR3 is built from 16 residues. Here the CDR3 DNA reads TGCGCCAGCAGTCGGGAACCCAGGGGAATGAACACTGAAGCTTTCTTT. It is translated as CASSREPRGMNTEAFF.

The genes are TRBV9 and TRBJ2-5; a weak D match, TRBD1 (5 bases). The V end was cut by 2 bases, the J end by 3 bases, with 11 bases between. The CDR3 sequence is 14 residues long. CDR1 and CDR2 from the germline V gene are SGDLS and YYNGEE. CDR3 amino acids: CASSVGRAKETQYF. CDR3 in DNA: TGTGCCAGCAGCGTGGGCAGGGCAAAAGAGACCCAGTACTTC. Full variable domain (outside the CDR3, taken from reference TRBV9 and TRBJ2-5): DSGVTQTPKHLITATGQRVTLRCSPRSGDLSVYWYQQSLDQGLQFLIQYYNGEERAKGNILERFSAQQFPDLHSELNLSSLELGDSALYFCASSVGRAKETQYFGPGTRLLVL.

The rearrangement joins TRBV10-3 to TRBJ2-1, with 11 bases that match TRBD2. There are 16 residues in the CDR3. Germline V CDR1 and CDR2: ENHRY, SYGVKD. Trimming removed 0 bases from V and 4 bases from J; junction bases left unmatched: 2. CDR3 sequence: CAISESTSGMYNEQFF. As DNA, the CDR3 is TGTGCCATCAGTGAGTCGACTAGCGGGATGTACAATGAGCAGTTCTTC.

The V and J genes are TRBV11-2 and TRBJ1-4, with a weak D call TRBD1 (5 bases). This CDR3 is built from 13 residues. Trimming cost V 7 bases and J 8 bases, with 14 bases left between them. CDR1 is SGHAT and CDR2 is FQNNGV in the germline V gene. The CDR3, as DNA: TGTGCCAGCATCGCCAGGGTGGGAGAAAAACTGTTTTTT. It encodes CASIARVGEKLFF.